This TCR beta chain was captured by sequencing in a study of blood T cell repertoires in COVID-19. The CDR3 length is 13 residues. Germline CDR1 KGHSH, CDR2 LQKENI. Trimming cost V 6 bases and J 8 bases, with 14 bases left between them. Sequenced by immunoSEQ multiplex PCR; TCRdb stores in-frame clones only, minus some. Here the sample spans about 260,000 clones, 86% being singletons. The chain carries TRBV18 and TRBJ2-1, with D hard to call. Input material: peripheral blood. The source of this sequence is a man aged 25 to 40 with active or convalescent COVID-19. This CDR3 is CASSPTTIDEQFF. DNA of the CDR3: TGTGCCAGCTCCCCAACTACTATAGATGAGCAGTTCTTC.